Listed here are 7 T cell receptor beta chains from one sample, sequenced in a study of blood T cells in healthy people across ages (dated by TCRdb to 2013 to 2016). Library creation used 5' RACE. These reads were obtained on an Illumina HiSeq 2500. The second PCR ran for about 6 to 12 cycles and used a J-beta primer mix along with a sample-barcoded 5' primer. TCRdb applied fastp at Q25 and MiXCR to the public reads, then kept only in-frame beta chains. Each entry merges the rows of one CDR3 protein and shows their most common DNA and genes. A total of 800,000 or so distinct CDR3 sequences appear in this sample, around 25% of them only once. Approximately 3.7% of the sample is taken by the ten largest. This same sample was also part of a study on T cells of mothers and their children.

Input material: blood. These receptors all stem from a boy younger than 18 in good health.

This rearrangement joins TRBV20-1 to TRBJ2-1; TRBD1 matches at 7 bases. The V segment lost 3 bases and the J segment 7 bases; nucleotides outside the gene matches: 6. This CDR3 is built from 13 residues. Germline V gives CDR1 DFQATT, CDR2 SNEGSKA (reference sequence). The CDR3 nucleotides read TGCAGTGCTAGTGAACAGGGGTGGAATGAGCAGTTCTTC. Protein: CSASEQGWNEQFF.

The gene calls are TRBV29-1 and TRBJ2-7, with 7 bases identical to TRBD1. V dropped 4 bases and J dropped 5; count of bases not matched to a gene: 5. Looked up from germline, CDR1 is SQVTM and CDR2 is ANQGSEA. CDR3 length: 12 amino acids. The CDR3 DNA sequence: TGCAGCGTTGTTAAGGGGGCCAACGAGCAGTACTTC. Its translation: CSVVKGANEQYF.

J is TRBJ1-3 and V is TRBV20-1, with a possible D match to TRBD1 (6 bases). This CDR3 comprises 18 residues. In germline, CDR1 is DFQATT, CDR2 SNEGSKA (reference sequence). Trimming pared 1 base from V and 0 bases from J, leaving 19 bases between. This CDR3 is CSARASSGDNLSGNTIYF. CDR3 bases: TGCAGTGCTAGAGCTTCTTCAGGGGATAATCTCTCTGGAAACACCATATATTTT.

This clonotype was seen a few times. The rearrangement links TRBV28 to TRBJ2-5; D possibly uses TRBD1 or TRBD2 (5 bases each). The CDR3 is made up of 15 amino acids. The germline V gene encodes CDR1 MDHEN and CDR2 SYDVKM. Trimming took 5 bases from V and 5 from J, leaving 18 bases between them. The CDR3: CASSPHRVGTETQYF. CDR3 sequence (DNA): TGTGCCAGCAGTCCGCACCGGGTGGGGACCGAGACCCAGTACTTC.

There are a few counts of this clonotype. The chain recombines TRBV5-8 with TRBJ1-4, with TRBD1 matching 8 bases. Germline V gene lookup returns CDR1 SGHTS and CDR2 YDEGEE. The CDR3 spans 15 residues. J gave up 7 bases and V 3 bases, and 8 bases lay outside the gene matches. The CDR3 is CASSSGQGASEKLFF. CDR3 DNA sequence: TGTGCCAGCAGCTCCGGACAGGGAGCTAGTGAAAAACTGTTTTTT. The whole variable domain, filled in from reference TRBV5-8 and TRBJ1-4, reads EAGVTQSPTHLIKTRGQQATLRCSPISGHTSVYWYQQALGLGLQFLLWYDEGEERNRGNFPPRFSGRQFPNYSSELNVNALELEDSALYLCASSSGQGASEKLFFGSGTQLSVL.

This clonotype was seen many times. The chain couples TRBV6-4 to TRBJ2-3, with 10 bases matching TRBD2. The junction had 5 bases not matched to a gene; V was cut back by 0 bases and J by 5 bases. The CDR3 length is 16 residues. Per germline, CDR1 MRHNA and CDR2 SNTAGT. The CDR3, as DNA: TGTGCCAGCAGTGACTCGGCTAGCGGGGGAGTAGATACGCAGTATTTT. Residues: CASSDSASGGVDTQYF.

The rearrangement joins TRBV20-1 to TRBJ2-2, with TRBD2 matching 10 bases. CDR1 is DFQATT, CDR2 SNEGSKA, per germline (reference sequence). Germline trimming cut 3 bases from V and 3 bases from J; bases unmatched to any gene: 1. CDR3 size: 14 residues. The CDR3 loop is CSARLAGDTGELFF. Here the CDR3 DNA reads TGCAGTGCTAGGCTAGCGGGAGACACCGGGGAGCTGTTTTTT.